This T cell receptor (beta chain) stems from a study of blood T cell repertoires in COVID-19. Study-wide context: COVID-19 samples from acute and convalescent phases originated in the United States, Italy and Spain.

Cohorts were assigned according to the clinical history that participants reported. Per the authors' pipeline: Reference gene primers were amplified, and this amplification served to estimate nucleated cell counts. Some clones are missing from TCRdb's copy, which holds only in-frame ones; the method was immunoSEQ multiplex PCR. Clonal size and the V and J genes are those of that table, whereas D and trimming came from the DNA. The sample carries 150,000 or so clones, around 85% recorded once. The sequencing sample was made of PBMCs or T cells enriched from blood (not recorded which). This receptor was obtained from a woman aged 40 to 50 with acute COVID-19.

The CDR3 is CASSPGTSGVNEQFF. Written as DNA, the CDR3 is TGTGCCAGCAGCCCCGGGACTAGCGGAGTCAATGAGCAGTTCTTC. This chain joins TRBV11-2 and TRBJ2-1; 11 bases fit TRBD2. Losses at the gene ends were 5 bases for V and 6 bases for J; bases not matched to a gene: 6. The CDR3 runs 15 residues. Germline V gives CDR1 SGHAT, CDR2 FQNNGV.